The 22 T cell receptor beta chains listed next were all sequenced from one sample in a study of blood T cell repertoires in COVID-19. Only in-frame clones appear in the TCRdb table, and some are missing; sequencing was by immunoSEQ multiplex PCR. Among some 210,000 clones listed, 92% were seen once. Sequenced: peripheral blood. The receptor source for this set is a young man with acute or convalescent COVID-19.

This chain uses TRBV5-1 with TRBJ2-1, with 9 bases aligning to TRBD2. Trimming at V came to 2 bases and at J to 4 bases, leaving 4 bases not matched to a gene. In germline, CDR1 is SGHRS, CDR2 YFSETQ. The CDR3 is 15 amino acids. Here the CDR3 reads CASSFASGAYNEQFF. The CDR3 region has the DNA TGCGCCAGCAGCTTCGCTAGCGGGGCGTACAATGAGCAGTTCTTC.

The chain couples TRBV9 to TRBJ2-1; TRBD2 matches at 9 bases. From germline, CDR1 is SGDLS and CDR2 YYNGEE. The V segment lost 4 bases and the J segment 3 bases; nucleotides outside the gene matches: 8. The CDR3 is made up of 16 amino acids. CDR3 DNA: TGTGCCAGCAGCCCGGGCGGGAGGGGGCTCTACAATGAGCAGTTCTTC. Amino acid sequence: CASSPGGRGLYNEQFF.

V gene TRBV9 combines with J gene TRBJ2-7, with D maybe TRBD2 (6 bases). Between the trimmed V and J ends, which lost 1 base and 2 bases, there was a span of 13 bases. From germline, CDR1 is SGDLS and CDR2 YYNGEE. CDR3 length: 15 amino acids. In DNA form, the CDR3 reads TGTGCCAGCAGCGTAAGTGCCTCGGGGGCCTACGAGCAGTACTTC. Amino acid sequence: CASSVSASGAYEQYF.

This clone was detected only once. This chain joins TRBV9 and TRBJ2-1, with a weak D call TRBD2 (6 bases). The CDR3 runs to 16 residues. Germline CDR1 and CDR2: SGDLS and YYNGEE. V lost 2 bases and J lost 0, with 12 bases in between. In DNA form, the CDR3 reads TGTGCCAGCAGCGTTGGAGCGGGTTACTCCTACAATGAGCAGTTCTTC. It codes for CASSVGAGYSYNEQFF.

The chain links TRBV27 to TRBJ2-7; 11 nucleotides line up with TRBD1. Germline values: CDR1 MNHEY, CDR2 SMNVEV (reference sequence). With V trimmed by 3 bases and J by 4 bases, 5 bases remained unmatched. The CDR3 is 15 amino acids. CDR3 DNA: TGTGCCAGCAGTTTTAGGGACAGGGGGATTTACGAGCAGTACTTC. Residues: CASSFRDRGIYEQYF.

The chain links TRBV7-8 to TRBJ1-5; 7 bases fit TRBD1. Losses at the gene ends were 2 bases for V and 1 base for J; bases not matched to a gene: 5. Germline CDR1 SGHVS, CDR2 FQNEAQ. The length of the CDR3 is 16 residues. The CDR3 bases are TGTGCCAGCAGCTTAAGAGGCAGGGGGAGCAATCAGCCCCAGCATTTT. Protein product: CASSLRGRGSNQPQHF.

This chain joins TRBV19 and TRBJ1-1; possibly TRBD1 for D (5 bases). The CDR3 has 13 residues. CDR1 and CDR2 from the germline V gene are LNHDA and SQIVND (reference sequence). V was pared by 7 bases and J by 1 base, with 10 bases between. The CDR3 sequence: CASTRGGNTEAFF. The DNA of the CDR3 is TGTGCCAGTACCCGGGGGGGGAACACTGAAGCTTTCTTT.

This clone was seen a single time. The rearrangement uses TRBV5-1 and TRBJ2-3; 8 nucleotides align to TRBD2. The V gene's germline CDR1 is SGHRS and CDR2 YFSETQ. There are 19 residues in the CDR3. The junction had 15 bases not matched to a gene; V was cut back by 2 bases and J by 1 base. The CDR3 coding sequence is TGCGCCAGCAGCTTTCTTGGGGGCGGGGGGCCCTCCGGCACAGATACGCAGTATTTT. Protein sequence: CASSFLGGGGPSGTDTQYF.

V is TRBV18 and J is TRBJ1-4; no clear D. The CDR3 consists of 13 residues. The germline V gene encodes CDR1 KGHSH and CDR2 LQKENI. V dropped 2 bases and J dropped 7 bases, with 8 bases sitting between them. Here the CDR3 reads CASSPDGGEKLFF. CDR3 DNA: TGTGCCAGCTCACCAGATGGAGGTGAAAAACTGTTTTTT.

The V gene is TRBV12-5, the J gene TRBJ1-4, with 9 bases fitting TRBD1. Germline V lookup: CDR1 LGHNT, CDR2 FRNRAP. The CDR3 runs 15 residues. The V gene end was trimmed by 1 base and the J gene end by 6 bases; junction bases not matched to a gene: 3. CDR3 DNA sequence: TGTGCTAGTGGTTTGGGGGGGACAGGGTATGAAAAACTGTTTTTT. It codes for CASGLGGTGYEKLFF.

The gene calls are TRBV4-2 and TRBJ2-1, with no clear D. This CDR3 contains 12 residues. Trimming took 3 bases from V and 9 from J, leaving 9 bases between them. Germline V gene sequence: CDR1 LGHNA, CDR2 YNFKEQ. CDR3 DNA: TGTGCCAGCAGCCACGCGTCCACTGAGCAGTTCTTC. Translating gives CASSHASTEQFF.

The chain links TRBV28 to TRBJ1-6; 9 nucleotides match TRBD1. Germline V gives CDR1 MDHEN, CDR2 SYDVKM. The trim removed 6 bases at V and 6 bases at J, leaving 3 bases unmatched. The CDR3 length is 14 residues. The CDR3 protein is CASRKTGGNSPLHF. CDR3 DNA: TGTGCCAGCAGAAAGACAGGGGGTAATTCACCCCTCCACTTT.

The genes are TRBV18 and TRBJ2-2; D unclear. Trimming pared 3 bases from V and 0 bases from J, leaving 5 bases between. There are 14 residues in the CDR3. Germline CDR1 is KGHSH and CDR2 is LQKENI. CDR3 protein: CASSPESNTGELFF. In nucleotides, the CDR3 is TGTGCCAGCTCACCCGAGTCGAACACCGGGGAGCTGTTTTTT.

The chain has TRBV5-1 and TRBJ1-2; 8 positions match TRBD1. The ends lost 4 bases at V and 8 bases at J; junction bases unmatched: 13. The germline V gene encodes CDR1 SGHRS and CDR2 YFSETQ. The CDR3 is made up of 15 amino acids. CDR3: CASSLGQGIQYGYTF. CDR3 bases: TGCGCCAGCAGCCTCGGACAGGGCATACAGTACGGCTACACCTTC.

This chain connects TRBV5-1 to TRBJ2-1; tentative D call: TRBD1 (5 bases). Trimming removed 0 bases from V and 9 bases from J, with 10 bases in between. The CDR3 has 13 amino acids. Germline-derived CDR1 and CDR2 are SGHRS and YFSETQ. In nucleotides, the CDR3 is TGCGCCAGCAGCTTGGAGGGGCATCCTGAGCAGTTCTTC. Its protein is CASSLEGHPEQFF. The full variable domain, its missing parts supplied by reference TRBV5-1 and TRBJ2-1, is KAGVTQTPRYLIKTRGQQVTLSCSPISGHRSVSWYQQTPGQGLQFLFEYFSETQRNKGNFPGRFSGRQFSNSRSEMNVSTLELGDSALYLCASSLEGHPEQFFGPGTRLTVL.

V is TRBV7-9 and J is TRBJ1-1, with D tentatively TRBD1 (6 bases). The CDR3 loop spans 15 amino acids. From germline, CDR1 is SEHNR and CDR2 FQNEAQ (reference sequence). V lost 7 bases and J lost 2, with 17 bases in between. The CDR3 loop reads CASTPHVGTNTEAFF. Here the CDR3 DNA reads TGTGCCAGCACCCCGCACGTGGGGACAAACACTGAAGCTTTCTTT. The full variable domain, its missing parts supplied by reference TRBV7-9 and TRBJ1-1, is DTGVSQNPRHKITKRGQNVTFRCDPISEHNRLYWYRQTLGQGPEFLTYFQNEAQLEKSRLLSDRFSAERPKGSFSTLEIQRTEQGDSAMYLCASTPHVGTNTEAFFGQGTRLTVV.

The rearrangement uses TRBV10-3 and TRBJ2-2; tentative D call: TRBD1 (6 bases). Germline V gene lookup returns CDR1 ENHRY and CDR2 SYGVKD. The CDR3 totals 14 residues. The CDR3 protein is CASTAGEYTGELFF. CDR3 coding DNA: TGTGCGTCGACGGCAGGGGAGTACACCGGGGAGCTGTTTTTT.

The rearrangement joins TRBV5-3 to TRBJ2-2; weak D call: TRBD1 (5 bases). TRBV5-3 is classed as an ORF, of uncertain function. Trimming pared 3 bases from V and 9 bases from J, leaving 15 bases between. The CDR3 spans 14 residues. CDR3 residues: CARSSYRTRRELFF. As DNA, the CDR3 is TGTGCCAGAAGCTCTTACCGGACAAGACGGGAGCTGTTTTTT.

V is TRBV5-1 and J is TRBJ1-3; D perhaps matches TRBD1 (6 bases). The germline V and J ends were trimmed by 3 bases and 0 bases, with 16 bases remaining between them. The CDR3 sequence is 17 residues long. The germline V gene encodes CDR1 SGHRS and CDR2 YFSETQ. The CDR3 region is CASSWGTGTISGNTIYF. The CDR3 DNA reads TGCGCCAGCAGCTGGGGAACCGGGACAATCTCTGGAAACACCATATATTTT.

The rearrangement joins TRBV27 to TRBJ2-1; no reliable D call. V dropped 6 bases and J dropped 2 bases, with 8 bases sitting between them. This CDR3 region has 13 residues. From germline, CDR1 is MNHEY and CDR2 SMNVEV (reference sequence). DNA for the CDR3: TGTGCCAGCAGCCGTCCTCCCTACAATGAGCAGTTCTTC. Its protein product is CASSRPPYNEQFF.

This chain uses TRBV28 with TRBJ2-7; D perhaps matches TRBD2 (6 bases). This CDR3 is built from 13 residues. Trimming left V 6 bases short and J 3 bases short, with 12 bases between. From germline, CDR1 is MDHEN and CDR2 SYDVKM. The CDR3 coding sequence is TGTGCCAGCAGAGGAGGGGTTCGCTACGAGCAGTACTTC. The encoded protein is CASRGGVRYEQYF.

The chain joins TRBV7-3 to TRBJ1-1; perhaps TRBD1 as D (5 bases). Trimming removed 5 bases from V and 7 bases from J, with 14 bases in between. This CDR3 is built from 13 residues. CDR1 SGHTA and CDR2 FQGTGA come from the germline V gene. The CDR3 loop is CASSLGSGLEAFF. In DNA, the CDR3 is TGTGCCAGCAGCCTGGGGTCAGGGCTTGAAGCTTTCTTT.